This TCR beta chain was found in a study of blood T cell repertoires in COVID-19. Study context: Samples came from the United States, Italy and Spain, spanning acute and convalescent COVID-19. Sources were T cells, B-cell-depleted T cells, or PBMCs; the material itself was cDNA or gDNA.

Trimming took 1 base from V and 3 from J; bases not matched to a gene: 8. Looked up from germline, CDR1 is SGHAT and CDR2 is FQNNGV. This CDR3 has 16 residues. Per the original methods: Reference gene primer amplification in the assay estimated nucleated cell counts. Here immunoSEQ multiplex PCR was the method, and the copy in TCRdb shows in-frame clones only, minus some. V, J and clone size were drawn from that table, and D and trimming were deduced from the DNA. Of roughly 350,000 clones detected, roughly 85% appear once; the ten largest clones hold more than 3%. This chain joins TRBV11-2 and TRBJ2-7; the match to TRBD2 covers 8 bases. The sequenced material came from peripheral blood. The clonotype originates from a woman aged 18-30 years with acute or convalescent COVID-19. The CDR3 region is CASSLADGTSVYEQYF. The CDR3, as DNA: TGTGCCAGCAGCTTAGCGGACGGGACTAGTGTCTACGAGCAGTACTTC.